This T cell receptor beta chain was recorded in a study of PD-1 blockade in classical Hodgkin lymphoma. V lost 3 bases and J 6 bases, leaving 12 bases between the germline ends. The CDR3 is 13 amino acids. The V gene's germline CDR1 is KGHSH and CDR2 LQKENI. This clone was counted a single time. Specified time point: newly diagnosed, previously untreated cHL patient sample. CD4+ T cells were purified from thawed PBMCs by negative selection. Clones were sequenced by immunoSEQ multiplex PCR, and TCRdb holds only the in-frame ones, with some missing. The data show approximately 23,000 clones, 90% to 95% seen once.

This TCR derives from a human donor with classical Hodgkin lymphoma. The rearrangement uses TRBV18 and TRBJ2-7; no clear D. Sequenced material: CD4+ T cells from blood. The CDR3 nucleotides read TGTGCCAGCTCACCCCTGGCCTATGGCGAGCAGTACTTC. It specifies CASSPLAYGEQYF.